This TCR beta chain emerged from a study of metastatic and nonmetastatic thyroid tumors. Overall study context: Repertoire comparisons spanned blood and tumor or nodule tissue from malignant and benign thyroid patients.

The CDR3 loop spans 16 amino acids. Losses at the gene ends were 5 bases for V and 1 base for J; bases not matched to a gene: 5. Patients underwent thyroid surgery, and none had received any treatment before it. TCRdb reanalyzed the PCR reads via MiXCR. The sample carries tens of thousands of clones, less than 5% recorded once. In this sample, this clone turned up many times. What it binds is not known. General study results and limits: Compared with benign nodules, malignant thyroid tumors were reported to have significantly higher TCR beta diversity in both blood and tumor.

The receptor was derived from a female donor with papillary thyroid cancer or a benign thyroid nodule (not recorded which). Some clones in this sample may be carry-over from other donors' samples. The rearrangement uses TRBV12-3 or TRBV12-4 and TRBJ2-3; 11 bases agree with TRBD2. The sample consisted of blood. The CDR3 bases are TGTGCCAGCAGTATCCTAGCGGGAGGTCGCACAGATACGCAGTATTTT. Translating it yields CASSILAGGRTDTQYF.